The sequence of this T cell receptor (beta chain) was determined in a study of a mutant IDH1 vaccine in newly diagnosed glioma (dated by TCRdb to about 2021). About the study as a whole: In the chemotherapy-containing groups, vaccination started alongside temozolomide cycles, whereas in patients who had radiotherapy alone it started 4-6 weeks after radiotherapy. The roughly 32 treated patients were approximately 62% male and around 40% female, with a mean age of approximately 40 years. Before enrollment, patients had received standard therapy of radiotherapy alone, temozolomide alone, or radiochemotherapy with temozolomide; most received the combination. The week-35 safety follow-up was designated visit V12, and the week-47 end of study was designated visit V13. Longitudinal TCRB deep sequencing was performed for 20 to 25 treated patients wherever samples were available for exploratory analyses. Six visits were used for peripheral blood collection: V03 (baseline), V05, V07, V10, V12 and V13. What the work shows at the level of the full study, not this receptor alone: It was noted by the authors that analyses of patient blood samples could not be reproduced owing to sample limitations. Pseudoprogression appeared unrelated to alterations in the top peripheral T cell clonotypes detected by TCRB sequencing. Availability determined which PBMC samples were chosen for TCRB deep sequencing. Vaccine-induced immune responses across multiple MHC alleles were detected in 85% to 95% of patients.

Remarks on this clone: The target of this receptor is not known. No base qualities exist here, and no much larger clone lies one base off it.

CDR1 and CDR2, per the germline V gene, are SNHLY and FYNNEI. Trimming costs V 5 bases and J 3 bases, and their ends lie 11 bases apart. The CDR3, from cysteine to phenylalanine, totals 14 residues. The only DNA kept is the CDR3, 42 bases in frame from the first base. The intended sense of this specimen's time point label: week 35, safety follow-up. Every vaccine dose consisted of 300 ug of a 20-mer mutant IDH1 peptide in Montanide, administered subcutaneously together with topical imiquimod. Patients were given eight vaccinations, in weeks 1, 3, 5, 7, 11, 15, 19 and 23, which matched visits V03 through V10. The donors had newly diagnosed IDH1-mutant astrocytomas of WHO grade 3 or 4 that showed loss of nuclear ATRX. The samples were drawn from NOA16, a multicentre, single-arm, open-label phase I trial in Germany that tested a mutant IDH1 peptide vaccine in humans for the first time. Genomic DNA for TCRB sequencing was extracted from EDTA blood using the DNeasy Blood and Tissue Kit.

To prepare the library, the immunoSEQ multiplex PCR assay was applied. Following the manufacturer's protocol, the hsTCRB Kit was used to amplify rearranged TCR beta chain sequences. TCRB libraries were sequenced on an Illumina MiSeq. On the authors' methods: The proprietary platform of the kit vendor was used for demultiplexing, trimming and gene mapping. In TCRdb, the immuneACCESS table is reduced to in-frame sequences with V and J assigned. These tables do not hold every clone; where another copy was compared, an unresolved V gene accounts for under half, and the others remain unexplained. The D gene and trimming were derived from the DNA, and the V and J assignments and clone size from that table. In all, the sample holds 69,000 or so clones, and around nine tenths of those were seen once. The ten largest clones take up 2% of the sample.

The sample consisted of PBMCs, taken from a glioma patient whose treatment included an IDH1 peptide vaccine. This TCR was recovered from a man aged 25-40 years with glioma. This chain joins TRBV2 to TRBJ1-5, with TRBD1 perhaps the D gene, on 6 matching bases. The nucleotides read TGTGCCAGCAGTCTACAGGGACTCAATCAGCCCCAGCATTTT. Translated, it reads CASSLQGLNQPQHF.